Following are 6 T cell receptor beta chains from one sample sequenced in a study of CXCR3-negative and CXCR3-positive naive CD8 T cells. Findings and caveats of the study: Naive cells that were CXCR3-positive had more hydrophobic TRB CDR3s (compared with CXCR3-negative naive cells).

The antigens of these receptors remain unknown. UMI-labeled 5' RACE yielded the TRB cDNA libraries. After re-calling the 5' RACE reads, TCRdb lists one entry per CDR3 protein, DNA absent. This sample carries some 53,000 distinct CDR3 sequences, with around 0.51% going to the ten biggest clones. The sequencing input was naive CXCR3+ CD8+ T cells from blood. Sample subset: CD45RO-CCR7+CD27+CD95- naive CD8+ T cells expressing CXCR3 (TNR3+). The receptor source for this set is a human donor in good health. Some clones in this sample may be carry-over from other donors' samples.

The chain has TRBV6-2 or TRBV6-3 and TRBJ1-1; TCRdb picks TRBD1, but there is no DNA to check that call. The V gene's germline CDR1 is MNHEY and CDR2 SVGEGT. The CDR3 has 13 residues. Here the CDR3 reads CASSYGTVTEAFF.

The gene calls are TRBV3-1 and TRBJ2-3; the TCRdb call, TRBD1, lacks DNA for checking. This CDR3 has 15 amino acids. Germline assignment: CDR1 LGHDT and CDR2 YNNKEL (reference sequence). CDR3 loop: CASSQDPGDTDTQYF.

Judged by frequency, this clonotype is medium-sized. V and J are TRBV29-1 and TRBJ2-2. The CDR3 has 13 amino acids. Germline CDR1 reads SQVTM; CDR2 reads ANQGSEA. CDR3 residues: CSVERENTGELFF.

The rearrangement joins TRBV2 to TRBJ2-3; TCRdb's D call, TRBD2, is unchecked because there is no DNA. Germline values: CDR1 SNHLY, CDR2 FYNNEI. The length of the CDR3 is 14 residues. The CDR3: CASSELREPTTQYF.

This chain links TRBV12-3 or TRBV12-4 with TRBJ1-5; TCRdb designates TRBD1, a call that cannot be tested without DNA. This CDR3 comprises 14 residues. The CDR3 is CASRPTGGNQPQHF.

CDR3 sequence: CASSSQGSSYEQYF. V usage is TRBV5-1 and J usage is TRBJ2-7; as DNA is missing, the TRBD1 call by TCRdb cannot be tested. CDR3 length equals 14 residues. CDR1 SGHRS and CDR2 YFSETQ come from the germline V gene.